This T cell receptor (beta chain) derives from a study of technical replicates of blood from several donors. Here immunoSEQ multiplex PCR was the method, and the copy in TCRdb shows in-frame clones only, minus some. Altogether 35,000 to 50,000 clones are present, around 96% being singletons, with the ten largest covering less than 0.45%. V lost 6 bases to trimming and J lost 0 bases, with 12 bases between them. The germline V gene has CDR1 LNHDA and CDR2 SQIVND (reference sequence). This CDR3 comprises 15 residues. This receptor was identified in a human donor in good health. The sequenced sample consisted of T cells isolated from PBMCs. The J gene is TRBJ1-5, the V gene TRBV19; perhaps TRBD1 as D (5 bases). The CDR3 sequence: CASSYWTPSNQPQHF. The DNA for the CDR3 is TGTGCCAGTAGCTATTGGACACCTAGCAATCAGCCCCAGCATTTT.